This note documents a single TCR beta chain sequence. Its recognized antigen is unknown. Nothing much larger sits one base from this clone, and base qualities are not available. This entry is derived from a study of CD8+CD57+ T cells in acquired aplastic anemia (dated by TCRdb to the late 2010s). A note on the overall study: Extracted DNA from sorted CD4+ and CD8+ cells averaged approximately 3 ug, ranging from about 0.17 to 30 ug. Mean read counts for healthy donor samples were 8.5 million to 10.8 million for CD4+ cells and 11.0 million for CD8+ cells. Study-level results and caveats: No significant difference in CD8+ Simpson's diversity was found between patients and healthy controls (P=0.060). About 30 CD8+ CDR3 sequences were found in both patients and controls but appeared to be highly expressed in patients and within the immunodominant clones of the patients.

Profiling of TCR beta VDJ combinations and CDR3 sequences used genomic DNA as the template. An Illumina HiSeq 2000 was the platform used for TCR repertoire sequencing. On the authors' methods: Repertoire assessment relied on Simpson's diversity index, CDR3 size and DJ length profiles, and TRBV/TRBJ rearrangement plots. The most abundant DNA sequence in the deep sequencing data was taken as the immunodominant clone. CDR3 amino acid sequences were checked for sharing across subjects and were also compared against the VDJdb database and published repertoires. Using fastp at Q25 and MiXCR, TCRdb reprocessed the public reads and kept productive beta chains. Each record represents a unique CDR3 protein, reported with the most common genes and DNA among its rows. TCRdb assigned the V and J calls; the authors' analysis was not used. In this sample the table shows roughly 130,000 distinct CDR3 sequences, about 48% of which occur a single time. The ten largest clones add up to roughly 2.5% of the sample.

According to the germline V gene, CDR1 reads KGHDR and CDR2 reads SFDVKD. Relative to germline, V is missing 9 bases and J is missing 4 bases, with 10 bases of the junction outside any gene match. The CDR3 runs 14 residues from the cysteine to the phenylalanine. The kept DNA is CDR3 alone, 42 bases in frame from the first base. TCR repertoires of sorted CD4+ and CD8+ blood T cells from severe aplastic anemia patients and healthy subjects were deep-sequenced in the study. Ficoll-Paque density gradient centrifugation was used to isolate peripheral blood mononuclear cells. Before DNA extraction, CD4+ and CD8+ T cells were sorted with FACS or magnetic beads.

The source is a human donor in good health, serving as a control. Specimen: sorted CD4+, CD8+, or CD8+CD57+ T cells (not recorded which) from PBMCs. The sequence joins TRBV24-1 to TRBJ1-2, and TRBD1 aligns with 7 junction nucleotides. The CDR3 in this case is CATEVVDRFYGYTF. The nucleotides read TGTGCCACCGAGGTCGTGGACAGGTTCTATGGCTACACCTTC.